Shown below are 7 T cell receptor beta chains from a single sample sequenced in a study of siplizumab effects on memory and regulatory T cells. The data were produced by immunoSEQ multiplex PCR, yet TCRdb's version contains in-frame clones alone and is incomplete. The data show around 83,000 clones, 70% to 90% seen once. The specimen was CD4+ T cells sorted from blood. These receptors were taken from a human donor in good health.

Here the CDR3 reads CASSSSHTLGEQYF. The DNA for the CDR3 is TGTGCCAGCAGTTCATCTCATACCCTGGGCGAGCAGTACTTC. This chain joins TRBV5-4 and TRBJ2-7, with D uncertain. This CDR3 spans 14 amino acids. Germline V gene lookup returns CDR1 SGHNT and CDR2 YYREEE (reference sequence). Trimming stripped 5 bases from V and 6 bases from J, with 18 bases between.

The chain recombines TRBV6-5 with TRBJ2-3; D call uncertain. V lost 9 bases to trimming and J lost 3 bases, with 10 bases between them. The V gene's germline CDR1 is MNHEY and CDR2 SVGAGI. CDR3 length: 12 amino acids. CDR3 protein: CASKVRTDTQYF. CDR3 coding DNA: TGTGCCAGTAAGGTGAGGACAGATACGCAGTATTTT.

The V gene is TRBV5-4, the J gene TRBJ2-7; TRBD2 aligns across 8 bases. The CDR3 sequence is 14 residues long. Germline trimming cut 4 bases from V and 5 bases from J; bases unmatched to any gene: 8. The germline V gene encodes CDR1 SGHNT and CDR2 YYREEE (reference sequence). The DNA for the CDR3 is TGTGCCAGCAGCAGCCAGCGGGAGCTCAACGAGCAGTACTTC. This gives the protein CASSSQRELNEQYF.

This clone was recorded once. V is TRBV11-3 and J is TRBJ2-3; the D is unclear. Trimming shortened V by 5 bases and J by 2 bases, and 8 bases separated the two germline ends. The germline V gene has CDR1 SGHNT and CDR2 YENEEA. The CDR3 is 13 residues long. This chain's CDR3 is CASSPGVTDTQYF. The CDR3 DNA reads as TGTGCCAGCAGCCCTGGAGTCACAGATACGCAGTATTTT.

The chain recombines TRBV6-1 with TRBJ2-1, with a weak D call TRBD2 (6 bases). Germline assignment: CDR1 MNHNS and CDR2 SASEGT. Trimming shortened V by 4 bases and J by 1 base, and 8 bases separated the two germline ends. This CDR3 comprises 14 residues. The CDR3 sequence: CASSGGISYNEQFF. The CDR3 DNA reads TGTGCCAGCAGTGGCGGGATTTCCTACAATGAGCAGTTCTTC.

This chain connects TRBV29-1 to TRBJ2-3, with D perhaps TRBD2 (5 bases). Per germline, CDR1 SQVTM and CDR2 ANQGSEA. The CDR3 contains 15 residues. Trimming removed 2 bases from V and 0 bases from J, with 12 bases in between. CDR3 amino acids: CSVESRLPSTDTQYF. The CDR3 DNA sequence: TGCAGCGTTGAATCCAGACTACCTAGCACAGATACGCAGTATTTT.

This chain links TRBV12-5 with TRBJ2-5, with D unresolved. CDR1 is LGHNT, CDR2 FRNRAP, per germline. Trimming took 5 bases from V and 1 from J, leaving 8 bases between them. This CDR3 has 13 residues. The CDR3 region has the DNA TGTGCTAGTGGTCCTCCAGGCCAAGAGACCCAGTACTTC. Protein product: CASGPPGQETQYF.